This T cell receptor beta chain was found in a study of regulatory T cells in long-lasting Graves disease. Building the TCR beta libraries relied on iRepertoire HTBI primers, and CDR3 regions underwent Arm-PCR. MiXCR, run by TCRdb on the multiplex PCR reads, gives a single entry per CDR3 protein. The table lists 350,000 to 450,000 distinct CDR3 sequences, over 14% of them singletons, with approximately 7.8% in the top ten. CDR1 and CDR2 from the germline V gene are SQVTM and ANQGSEA. Trimming left V 7 bases short and J 4 bases short, with 12 bases between. The CDR3 has 12 amino acids. The time point denotes: newly diagnosed GD, antithyroid drugs for less than 3 months. Making the TCR library involved RNA that had been extracted from PBMCs. This clonotype was detected only a few times. These records were also assigned to another study, of T cells in Graves' hyperthyroidism and ophthalmopathy.

The receptor was derived from a woman in her thirties or forties with Graves disease. Source: peripheral blood mononuclear cells (PBMCs), taken at new diagnosis, from a patient treated with antithyroid drugs. This chain links TRBV29-1 with TRBJ2-3; weak D call: TRBD1 (6 bases). CDR3 DNA: TGCAGCGCTTCGGACAGCGCAGATACGCAGTATTTT. Amino acid sequence: CSASDSADTQYF.